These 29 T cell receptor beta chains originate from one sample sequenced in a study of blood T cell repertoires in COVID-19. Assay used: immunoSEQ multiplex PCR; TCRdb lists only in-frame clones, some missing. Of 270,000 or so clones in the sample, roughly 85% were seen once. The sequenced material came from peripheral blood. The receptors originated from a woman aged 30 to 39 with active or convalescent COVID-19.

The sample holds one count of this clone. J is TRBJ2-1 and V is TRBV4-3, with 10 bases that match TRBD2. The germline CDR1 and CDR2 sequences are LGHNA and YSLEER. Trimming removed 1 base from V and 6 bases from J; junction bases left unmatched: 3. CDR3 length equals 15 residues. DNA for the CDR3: TGCGCCAGCAGCCAAGTAGCGGGGGGCCCCAATGAGCAGTTCTTC. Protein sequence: CASSQVAGGPNEQFF.

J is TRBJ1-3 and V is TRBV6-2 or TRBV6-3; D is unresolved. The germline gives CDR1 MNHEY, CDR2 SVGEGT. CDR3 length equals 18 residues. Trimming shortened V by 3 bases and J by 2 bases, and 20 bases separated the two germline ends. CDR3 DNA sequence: TGTGCCAGCAGTTATTCGTCAGAGAACGGGTGGCCTGGAAACACCATATATTTT. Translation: CASSYSSENGWPGNTIYF.

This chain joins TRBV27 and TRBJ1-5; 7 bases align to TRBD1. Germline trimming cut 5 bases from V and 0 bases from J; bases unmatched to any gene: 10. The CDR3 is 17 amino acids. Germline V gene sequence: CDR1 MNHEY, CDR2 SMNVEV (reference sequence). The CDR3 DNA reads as TGTGCCAGCAGTCTCCGGCCAACAGGGGTTAGCAATCAGCCCCAGCATTTT. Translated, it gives CASSLRPTGVSNQPQHF.

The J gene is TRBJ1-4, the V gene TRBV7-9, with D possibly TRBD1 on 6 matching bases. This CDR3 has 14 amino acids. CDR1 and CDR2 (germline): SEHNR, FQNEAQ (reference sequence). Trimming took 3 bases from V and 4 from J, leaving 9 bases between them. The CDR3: CASSLGASNEKLFF. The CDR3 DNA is TGTGCCAGCAGCTTGGGGGCGAGTAATGAAAAACTGTTTTTT.

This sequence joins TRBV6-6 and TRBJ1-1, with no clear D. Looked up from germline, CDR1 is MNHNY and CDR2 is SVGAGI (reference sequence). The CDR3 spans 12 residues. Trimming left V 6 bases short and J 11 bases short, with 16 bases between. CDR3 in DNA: TGTGCCAGCAGGTGGGAGCGGATAGGCGCTTTCTTT. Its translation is CASRWERIGAFF.

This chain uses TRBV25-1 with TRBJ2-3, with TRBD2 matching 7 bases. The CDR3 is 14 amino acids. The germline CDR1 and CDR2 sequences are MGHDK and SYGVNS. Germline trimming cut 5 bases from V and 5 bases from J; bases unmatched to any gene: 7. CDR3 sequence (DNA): TGTGCCAGCAGTCCCGGAGAGCGGGGAGATACGCAGTATTTT. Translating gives CASSPGERGDTQYF.

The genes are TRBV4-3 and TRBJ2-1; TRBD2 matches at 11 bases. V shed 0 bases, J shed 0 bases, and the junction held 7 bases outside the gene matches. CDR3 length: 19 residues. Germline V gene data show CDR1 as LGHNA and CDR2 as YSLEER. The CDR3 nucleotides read TGCGCCAGCAGCCAAGATAAACTAGCGGGGGCGAGCTCCTACAATGAGCAGTTCTTC. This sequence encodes CASSQDKLAGASSYNEQFF.

The DNA for the CDR3 is TGCGCCAGCAGCCCCGGTAAGGGTCTAGCAACAGAGACCCAGTACTTC. Amino acids: CASSPGKGLATETQYF. The rearrangement joins TRBV4-3 to TRBJ2-5; D perhaps matches TRBD2 (5 bases). Germline CDR1 is LGHNA and CDR2 is YSLEER. CDR3 length equals 16 residues. The V and J ends lost 4 bases and 4 bases respectively, with 19 bases between them.

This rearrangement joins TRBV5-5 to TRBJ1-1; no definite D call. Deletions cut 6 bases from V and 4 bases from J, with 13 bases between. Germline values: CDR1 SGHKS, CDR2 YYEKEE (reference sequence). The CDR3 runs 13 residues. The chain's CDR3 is CASTWQSGTEAFF. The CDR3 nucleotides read TGTGCCAGCACCTGGCAATCGGGCACTGAAGCTTTCTTT.

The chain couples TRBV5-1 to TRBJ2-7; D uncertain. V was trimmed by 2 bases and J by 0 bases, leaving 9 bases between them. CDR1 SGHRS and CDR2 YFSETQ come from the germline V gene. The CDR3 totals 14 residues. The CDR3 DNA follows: TGCGCCAGCAGCTTTCTTAGCTACTCCTACGAGCAGTACTTC. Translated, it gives CASSFLSYSYEQYF. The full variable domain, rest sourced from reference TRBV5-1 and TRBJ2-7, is KAGVTQTPRYLIKTRGQQVTLSCSPISGHRSVSWYQQTPGQGLQFLFEYFSETQRNKGNFPGRFSGRQFSNSRSEMNVSTLELGDSALYLCASSFLSYSYEQYFGPGTRLTVT.

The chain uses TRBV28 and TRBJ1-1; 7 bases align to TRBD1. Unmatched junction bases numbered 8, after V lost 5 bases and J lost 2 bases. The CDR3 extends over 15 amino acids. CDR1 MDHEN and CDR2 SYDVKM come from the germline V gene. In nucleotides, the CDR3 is TGTGCCAGCAGTCCCTGGGACAGCGAAAACACTGAAGCTTTCTTT. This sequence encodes CASSPWDSENTEAFF. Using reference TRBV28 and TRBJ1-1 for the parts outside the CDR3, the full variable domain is DVKVTQSSRYLVKRTGEKVFLECVQDMDHENMFWYRQDPGLGLRLIYFSYDVKMKEKGDIPEGYSVSREKKERFSLILESASTNQTSMYLCASSPWDSENTEAFFGQGTRLTVV.

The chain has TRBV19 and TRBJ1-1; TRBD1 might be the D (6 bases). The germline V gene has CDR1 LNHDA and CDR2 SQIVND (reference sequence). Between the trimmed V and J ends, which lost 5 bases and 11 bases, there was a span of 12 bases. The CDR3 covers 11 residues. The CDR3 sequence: CASSLGQRAFF. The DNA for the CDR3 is TGTGCCAGTAGTCTAGGACAGAGGGCTTTCTTT.

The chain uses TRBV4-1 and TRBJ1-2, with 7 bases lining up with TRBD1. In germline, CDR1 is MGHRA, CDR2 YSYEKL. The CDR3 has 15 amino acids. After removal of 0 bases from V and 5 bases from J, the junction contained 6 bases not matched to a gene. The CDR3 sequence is CASSQEQGMGYGYTF. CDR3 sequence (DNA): TGCGCCAGCAGCCAAGAACAGGGGATGGGATATGGCTACACCTTC.

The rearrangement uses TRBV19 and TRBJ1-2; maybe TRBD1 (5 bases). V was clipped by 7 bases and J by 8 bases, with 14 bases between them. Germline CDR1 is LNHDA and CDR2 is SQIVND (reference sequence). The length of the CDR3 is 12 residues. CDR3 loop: CASISPGNGYTF. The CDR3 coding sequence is TGTGCCAGTATCAGCCCAGGGAACGGCTACACCTTC.

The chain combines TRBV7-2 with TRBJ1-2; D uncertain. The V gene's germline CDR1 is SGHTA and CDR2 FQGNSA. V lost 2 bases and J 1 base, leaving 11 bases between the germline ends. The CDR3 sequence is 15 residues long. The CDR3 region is CASSLSVNYNYGYTF. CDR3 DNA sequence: TGTGCCAGCAGCTTATCAGTTAACTATAACTATGGCTACACCTTC.

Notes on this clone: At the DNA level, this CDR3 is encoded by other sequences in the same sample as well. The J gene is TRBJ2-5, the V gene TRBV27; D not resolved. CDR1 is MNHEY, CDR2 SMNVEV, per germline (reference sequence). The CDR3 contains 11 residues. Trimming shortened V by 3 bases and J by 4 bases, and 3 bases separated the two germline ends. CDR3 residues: CASSFRETQYF. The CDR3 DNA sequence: TGTGCCAGCAGTTTCCGAGAGACCCAGTACTTC.

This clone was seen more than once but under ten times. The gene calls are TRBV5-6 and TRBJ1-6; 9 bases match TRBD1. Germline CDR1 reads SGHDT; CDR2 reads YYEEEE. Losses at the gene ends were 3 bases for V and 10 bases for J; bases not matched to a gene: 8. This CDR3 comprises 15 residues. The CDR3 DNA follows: TGTGCCAGCAGCTCTGACAGGGGGAACGAGTCACCCCTCCACTTT. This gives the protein CASSSDRGNESPLHF.

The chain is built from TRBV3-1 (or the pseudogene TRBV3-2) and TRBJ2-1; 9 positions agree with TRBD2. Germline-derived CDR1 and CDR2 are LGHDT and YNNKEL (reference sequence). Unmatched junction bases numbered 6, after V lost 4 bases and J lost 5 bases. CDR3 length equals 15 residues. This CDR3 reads CASSLSRTSDNEQFF. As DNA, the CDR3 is TGTGCCAGCAGCCTCTCCCGGACTAGCGACAATGAGCAGTTCTTC.

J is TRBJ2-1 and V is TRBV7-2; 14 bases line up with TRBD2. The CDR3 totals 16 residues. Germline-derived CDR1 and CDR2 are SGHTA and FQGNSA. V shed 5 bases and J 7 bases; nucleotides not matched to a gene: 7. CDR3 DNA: TGTGCCAGCAGCGCCCCTCGACTAGCGGGGGGGAATGAGCAGTTCTTC. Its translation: CASSAPRLAGGNEQFF.

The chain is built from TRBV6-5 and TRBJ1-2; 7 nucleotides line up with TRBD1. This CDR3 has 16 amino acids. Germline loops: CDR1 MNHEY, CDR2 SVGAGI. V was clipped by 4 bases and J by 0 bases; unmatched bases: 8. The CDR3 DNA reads TGTGCCAGCAGTTCCATTAGGACAGGTTCTAACTATGGCTACACCTTC. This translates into CASSSIRTGSNYGYTF.

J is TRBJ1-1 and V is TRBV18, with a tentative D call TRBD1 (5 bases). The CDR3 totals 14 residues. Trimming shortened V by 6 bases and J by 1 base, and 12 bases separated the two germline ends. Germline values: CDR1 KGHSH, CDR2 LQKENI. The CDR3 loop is CASSREVSNTEAFF. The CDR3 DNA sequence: TGTGCCAGCTCCAGGGAGGTATCGAACACTGAAGCTTTCTTT.

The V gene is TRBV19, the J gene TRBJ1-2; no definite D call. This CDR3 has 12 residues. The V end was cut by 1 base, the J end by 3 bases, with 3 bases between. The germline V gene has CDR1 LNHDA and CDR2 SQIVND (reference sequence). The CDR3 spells CASSIADYGYTF. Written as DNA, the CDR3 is TGTGCCAGTAGTATAGCAGACTATGGCTACACCTTC.

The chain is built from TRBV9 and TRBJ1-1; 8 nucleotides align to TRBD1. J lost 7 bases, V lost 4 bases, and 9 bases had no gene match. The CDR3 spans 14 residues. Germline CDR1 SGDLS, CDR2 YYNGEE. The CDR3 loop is CASSFMTGEGEAFF. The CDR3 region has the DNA TGTGCCAGCAGCTTCATGACAGGGGAAGGTGAAGCTTTCTTT.

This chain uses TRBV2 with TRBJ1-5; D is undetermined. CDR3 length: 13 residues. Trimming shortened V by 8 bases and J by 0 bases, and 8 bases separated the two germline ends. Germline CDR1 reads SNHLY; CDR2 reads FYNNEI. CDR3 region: CASFSGSNQPQHF. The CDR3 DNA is TGTGCCAGCTTTTCAGGTAGCAATCAGCCCCAGCATTTT.

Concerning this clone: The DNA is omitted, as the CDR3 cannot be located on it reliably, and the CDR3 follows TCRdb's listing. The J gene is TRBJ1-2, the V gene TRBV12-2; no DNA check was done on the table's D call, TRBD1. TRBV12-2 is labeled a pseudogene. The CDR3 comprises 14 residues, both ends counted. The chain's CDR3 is CASRSWGQGNGYTF.

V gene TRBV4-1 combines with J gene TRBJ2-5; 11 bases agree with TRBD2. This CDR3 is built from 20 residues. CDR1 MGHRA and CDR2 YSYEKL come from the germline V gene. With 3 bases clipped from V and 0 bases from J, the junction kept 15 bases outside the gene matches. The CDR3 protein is CASSHLPSLLAGGYQETQYF. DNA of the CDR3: TGCGCCAGCAGCCACCTTCCCTCACTTCTAGCGGGGGGATACCAAGAGACCCAGTACTTC.

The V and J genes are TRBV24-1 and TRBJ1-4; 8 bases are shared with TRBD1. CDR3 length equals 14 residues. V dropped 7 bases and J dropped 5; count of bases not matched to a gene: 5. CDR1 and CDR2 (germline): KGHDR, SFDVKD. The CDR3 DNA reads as TGTGCCACCAGCGTTAACAGGGGGAATGAAAAACTGTTTTTT. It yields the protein CATSVNRGNEKLFF.

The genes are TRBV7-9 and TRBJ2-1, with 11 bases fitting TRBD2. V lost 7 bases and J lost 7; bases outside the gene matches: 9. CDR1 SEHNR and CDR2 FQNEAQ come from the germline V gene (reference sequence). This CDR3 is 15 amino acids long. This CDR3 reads CASKPPGLAANEQFF. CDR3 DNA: TGTGCCAGCAAGCCACCGGGACTAGCGGCAAATGAGCAGTTCTTC.

The CDR3 region is CASSAYRGHTYEQYF. CDR3 nucleotides: TGTGCCAGCAGCGCCTACAGGGGGCATACCTACGAGCAGTACTTC. J is TRBJ2-7 and V is TRBV7-2; 9 nucleotides align to TRBD1. CDR1 and CDR2 from the germline V gene are SGHTA and FQGNSA. The CDR3 runs to 15 residues. V shed 5 bases, J shed 2 bases, and the junction held 7 bases outside the gene matches. Drawing the rest from reference TRBV7-2 and TRBJ2-7, the complete variable domain is GAGVSQSPSNKVTEKGKDVELRCDPISGHTALYWYRQSLGQGLEFLIYFQGNSAPDKSGLPSDRFSAERTGGSVSTLTIQRTQQEDSAVYLCASSAYRGHTYEQYFGPGTRLTVT.